The entry below describes one TCR beta chain. The data are from a study of blood T cell repertoires in COVID-19. The overall study: Some COVID-19 samples were acute and others convalescent; all came from the United States, Italy and Spain. PBMCs, B-cell-depleted T cells, or T cells were the source of the cDNA or gDNA that made up the material.

Looked up from germline, CDR1 is ENHRY and CDR2 is SYGVKD. Deletions cut 4 bases from V and 5 bases from J, with 12 bases between. CDR3 size: 14 residues. How the authors handled the data: Quantification of nucleated cells was approximated via reference gene primer amplification. Here immunoSEQ multiplex PCR was the method, and the copy in TCRdb shows in-frame clones only, minus some. The D gene and trimming were derived from the DNA, and the V and J assignments and clone size from that table. The data hold 60,000 to 70,000 clones, with roughly four fifths observed a single time. V usage is TRBV10-3 and J usage is TRBJ1-5, with D possibly being TRBD1 (5 bases). The specimen sequenced was peripheral blood. The TCR sequence derives from a woman aged 55 to 70 with acute or convalescent COVID-19. For the CDR3, the DNA is TGTGCCATCAGTGGGTCCAGGGAGGATCAGCCCCAGCATTTT. Protein product: CAISGSREDQPQHF.